These 29 T cell receptor beta chains originate from one sample sequenced in a study of T-cell memory formation after mild COVID-19. A single record per CDR3 protein comes from TCRdb applying MiXCR to the 5' RACE reads. The sample consists of fewer than 350,000 distinct CDR3 sequences, about 20% of them appearing once. Sequenced: PBMCs or a T cell subset sorted from them (not recorded which). The source of these receptors is a man aged 18 to 30 who had mild COVID-19 (a few samples of this study predate the infection). Cell type and time point are not known.

This clonotype appeared a few times. The gene calls are TRBV11-2 and TRBJ2-2, with 7 bases fitting TRBD1. From germline, CDR1 is SGHAT and CDR2 FQNNGV. Unmatched junction bases numbered 5, after V lost 1 base and J lost 6 bases. The CDR3 is made up of 15 amino acids. The CDR3 is CASSLGQGVAGELFF. The DNA for the CDR3 is TGTGCCAGCAGCTTAGGGCAGGGGGTAGCCGGGGAGCTGTTTTTT.

The rearrangement uses TRBV7-6 and TRBJ2-3, with D perhaps matching TRBD2 (6 bases). Germline loops: CDR1 SGHVS, CDR2 FNYEAQ. The CDR3 totals 15 residues. V lost 5 bases and J 1 base, leaving 13 bases between the germline ends. The CDR3 DNA reads TGTGCCAGCAGCCCCTCTCCGGGGGGCACAGATACGCAGTATTTT. Translated, it gives CASSPSPGGTDTQYF.

The table lists this clonotype with a few counts. The rearrangement uses TRBV12-3 or TRBV12-4 and TRBJ2-5; D might be TRBD2 (6 bases). The CDR3 length is 14 residues. Trimming left V 2 bases short and J 0 bases short, with 7 bases between. CDR3 amino acids: CASSLLAHQETQYF. CDR3 in DNA: TGTGCCAGCAGTTTACTAGCGCACCAAGAGACCCAGTACTTC.

The table lists this clonotype with many counts. Its ends do not fully match the called genes, so a read error is possible. The gene calls are TRBV5-1 and TRBJ2-5; the match to TRBD2 covers 8 bases. The CDR3 has 14 amino acids. The germline CDR1 and CDR2 sequences are SGHRS and YFSETQ. The CDR3 coding sequence is TGTGCCAGCAGCTTAACGGGGGGGGCGGAGACCCAGTACTTC. Amino acids: CASSLTGGAETQYF.

This chain links TRBV9 with TRBJ2-3, with D possibly being TRBD1 (6 bases). Between the trimmed V and J ends, which lost 2 bases and 3 bases, there was a span of 10 bases. Germline V lookup: CDR1 SGDLS, CDR2 YYNGEE. This CDR3 is built from 14 residues. CDR3 nucleotides: TGTGCCAGCAGCGTCTTTCAGGGGACAGATACGCAGTATTTT. Translating it yields CASSVFQGTDTQYF.

CDR3 DNA sequence: TGTGCCAGCAGCTTAGACCCGGCCTCCGAAGCTTTCTTT. Translated: CASSLDPASEAFF. The V and J genes are TRBV7-9 and TRBJ1-1; D gene uncertain. The V end lost 1 base, the J end lost 8 bases, and 11 bases lay between the germline ends. Germline values: CDR1 SEHNR, CDR2 FQNEAQ (reference sequence). The CDR3 has 13 residues.

V usage is TRBV7-2 and J usage is TRBJ1-3; D not certain. The CDR3 extends over 14 amino acids. From germline, CDR1 is SGHTA and CDR2 FQGNSA. With 5 bases removed from V and 4 bases from J, the gap between germline ends came to 12 bases. The DNA for the CDR3 is TGTGCCAGCAGCCCCGTAGGGTCGGGAAACACCATATATTTT. This sequence encodes CASSPVGSGNTIYF.

This clonotype was picked up a small number of times. V and J are TRBV5-1 and TRBJ2-1, with unresolved D. The CDR3 runs 15 residues. Trimming left V 0 bases short and J 0 bases short, with 7 bases between. Germline lookup yields CDR1 SGHRS and CDR2 YFSETQ. CDR3 residues: CASSLDNGSYNEQFF. The CDR3 region has the DNA TGCGCCAGCAGCTTGGATAATGGCTCCTACAATGAGCAGTTCTTC. Based on the CDR3 plus reference TRBV5-1 and TRBJ2-1, the full variable domain is KAGVTQTPRYLIKTRGQQVTLSCSPISGHRSVSWYQQTPGQGLQFLFEYFSETQRNKGNFPGRFSGRQFSNSRSEMNVSTLELGDSALYLCASSLDNGSYNEQFFGPGTRLTVL.

The chain combines TRBV6-5 with TRBJ2-7, with 8 bases fitting TRBD1. V shed 0 bases, J shed 6 bases, and the junction held 10 bases outside the gene matches. Per germline, CDR1 MNHEY and CDR2 SVGAGI. This CDR3 spans 16 amino acids. The CDR3 bases are TGTGCCAGCAGTTACTCGAGGCCCCAGGGGGCCGCCGAGCAGTACTTC. It is translated as CASSYSRPQGAAEQYF.

This clonotype has more than one count but fewer than ten. V and J are TRBV29-1 and TRBJ2-3; D gene ambiguous. Germline CDR1 is SQVTM and CDR2 is ANQGSEA. The V and J ends lost 3 bases and 0 bases respectively, with 7 bases between them. The CDR3 has 13 amino acids. The CDR3 region is CSVDAVSTDTQYF. The DNA for the CDR3 is TGCAGCGTTGACGCCGTAAGCACAGATACGCAGTATTTT.

This clonotype has just a few counts. V usage is TRBV12-3 or TRBV12-4 and J usage is TRBJ2-3; D remains ambiguous. Trimming removed 2 bases from V and 0 bases from J, with 9 bases in between. This CDR3 is 15 amino acids long. The CDR3 coding sequence is TGTGCCAGCAGTTTACCCAGCCTCAGCACAGATACGCAGTATTTT. Encoded protein: CASSLPSLSTDTQYF.

The chain is built from TRBV6-5 and TRBJ1-2, with a possible D match to TRBD1 (6 bases). Germline V gives CDR1 MNHEY, CDR2 SVGAGI. CDR3 length: 13 amino acids. V lost 6 bases and J lost 6, with 14 bases in between. As DNA, the CDR3 is TGTGCCAGCAGCCCACAGGGAGTAGATGGCTACACCTTC. This gives the protein CASSPQGVDGYTF.

This clonotype was seen a handful of times. The chain joins TRBV6-1 to TRBJ2-2; tentative D call: TRBD1 (6 bases). Trimming shortened V by 7 bases and J by 3 bases, and 12 bases separated the two germline ends. The CDR3 consists of 14 residues. The V gene's germline CDR1 is MNHNS and CDR2 SASEGT. CDR3 sequence: CASKDSPYTGELFF. CDR3 bases: TGTGCCAGCAAGGACAGTCCCTACACCGGGGAGCTGTTTTTT.

The chain recombines TRBV6-2 or TRBV6-3 with TRBJ2-1, with 8 bases aligning to TRBD2. V lost 0 bases to trimming and J lost 4 bases; unmatched junction nucleotides: 11. This CDR3 has 18 amino acids. Germline V lookup: CDR1 MNHEY, CDR2 SVGEGT. CDR3 bases: TGTGCCAGCAGTTACTCGAAGGTGGGACTAGAAATTTACAATGAGCAGTTCTTC. Protein sequence: CASSYSKVGLEIYNEQFF.

This clonotype showed up many times. The V and J genes are TRBV12-3 or TRBV12-4 and TRBJ2-3; D possibly corresponds to TRBD2 (5 bases). Trimming pared 8 bases from V and 1 base from J, leaving 10 bases between. CDR3 length equals 13 residues. The CDR3 loop is CASGDYRTDTQYF. DNA for the CDR3: TGTGCCAGCGGAGACTACCGCACAGATACGCAGTATTTT.

V gene TRBV6-6 combines with J gene TRBJ1-1; 9 nucleotides align to TRBD1. V was clipped by 5 bases and J by 11 bases; unmatched bases: 6. Germline V CDR1 and CDR2: MNHNY, SVGAGI (reference sequence). CDR3 length equals 12 residues. CDR3 sequence: CASSGGQGTAFF. The CDR3 DNA follows: TGTGCCAGCAGTGGGGGACAGGGCACGGCTTTCTTT.

This clonotype showed up just a few times. The chain carries TRBV11-2 and TRBJ2-5, with D possibly called TRBD1 or TRBD2 (7 bases each). From germline, CDR1 is SGHAT and CDR2 FQNNGV. The CDR3 consists of 17 residues. Trimming left V 5 bases short and J 4 bases short, with 23 bases between. CDR3 nucleotides: TGTGCCAGCAGCCCCAAGAGGGAGGGGGCGAGTCGAGAGACCCAGTACTTC. Protein: CASSPKREGASRETQYF.

The sample holds a few counts of this clonotype. The chain uses TRBV4-3 and TRBJ1-2; D may be TRBD1 (5 bases). V was clipped by 4 bases and J by 5 bases, with 14 bases between them. Germline values: CDR1 LGHNA, CDR2 YSLEER. The length of the CDR3 is 14 residues. The CDR3 coding sequence is TGCGCCAGCAGCCCAACTCACGACAGATATGGCTACACCTTC. Translation gives CASSPTHDRYGYTF.

To note about this clonotype: It may be a read error: a sequence one base away is much more abundant. The rearrangement links TRBV12-3 or TRBV12-4 to TRBJ2-7, with a possible D match to TRBD2 (5 bases). The CDR3 consists of 13 residues. Deletions cut 4 bases from V and 6 bases from J, with 13 bases between. The CDR3 bases are TGTGCCAGCAGTTCGCGAGCGGCTCTCGAGCAGTACTTC. This sequence encodes CASSSRAALEQYF.

The V and J genes are TRBV7-3 and TRBJ2-1; D tentatively fits TRBD1 or TRBD2 (5 bases each). The CDR3 extends over 16 amino acids. The V end was cut by 5 bases, the J end by 6 bases, with 20 bases between. Per germline, CDR1 SGHTA and CDR2 FQGTGA. The DNA for the CDR3 is TGTGCCAGCAGCAAAGTTGATCGGGGCCCGATCAATGAGCAGTTCTTC. Residues: CASSKVDRGPINEQFF.

This clonotype was observed a handful of times. V usage is TRBV3-1 and J usage is TRBJ2-7, with D possibly called TRBD1 or TRBD2 (5 bases each). The CDR3 spans 16 residues. V lost 3 bases, J lost 5 bases, and 20 bases lay in between. Germline V CDR1 and CDR2: LGHDT, YNNKEL (reference sequence). The CDR3: CASSHLWGGLIHEQYF. The CDR3 DNA reads TGTGCCAGCAGCCACCTCTGGGGCGGGCTAATCCACGAGCAGTACTTC.

The table lists this clonotype with a few counts. This chain joins TRBV28 and TRBJ2-5; TRBD2 matches at 12 bases. CDR1 is MDHEN and CDR2 is SYDVKM in the germline V gene. V lost 1 base to trimming and J lost 7 bases; unmatched junction nucleotides: 7. The length of the CDR3 is 16 residues. The CDR3 DNA reads TGTGCCAGCAGTTTATTGACTAGCGGGGGAAGAGGGACCCAGTACTTC. The encoded protein is CASSLLTSGGRGTQYF.

The chain joins TRBV12-3 or TRBV12-4 to TRBJ2-1, with 9 bases matching TRBD2. The CDR3 length is 13 residues. V lost 5 bases to trimming and J lost 9 bases; unmatched junction nucleotides: 5. The CDR3 here is CASSSGGTSEQFF. CDR3 DNA sequence: TGTGCCAGCAGTAGCGGGGGGACCAGTGAGCAGTTCTTC.

The chain joins TRBV4-1 to TRBJ1-2; no firm D call. The CDR3 runs to 15 residues. With 3 bases removed from V and 2 bases from J, the gap between germline ends came to 13 bases. The germline V gene has CDR1 MGHRA and CDR2 YSYEKL. CDR3 in DNA: TGCGCCAGCAGCCAGCCCCAATCGGGGAACTATGGCTACACCTTC. Protein product: CASSQPQSGNYGYTF.

This clonotype was seen a few times. V is TRBV4-1 and J is TRBJ2-7; no firm D call. Deletions cut 1 base from V and 7 bases from J, with 11 bases between. The CDR3 consists of 13 residues. In germline, CDR1 is MGHRA, CDR2 YSYEKL. The CDR3 spells CASSQGLLEEQYF. As DNA, the CDR3 is TGCGCCAGCAGCCAAGGCCTGTTGGAGGAGCAGTACTTC.

The chain couples TRBV9 to TRBJ2-3; 7 bases map to TRBD1. CDR1 is SGDLS and CDR2 is YYNGEE in the germline V gene. This CDR3 comprises 13 residues. V lost 5 bases and J lost 4; bases outside the gene matches: 4. DNA for the CDR3: TGTGCCAGCAGGGGACAGATTGCAGATACGCAGTATTTT. This sequence encodes CASRGQIADTQYF.

This clonotype was recorded once. The CDR3 bases are TGTGCCAGTAGTACTGAGGGACGGAGGAACACTGAAGCTTTCTTT. Translating it yields CASSTEGRRNTEAFF. The chain recombines TRBV19 with TRBJ1-1, with D possibly TRBD1 on 5 matching bases. With 4 bases removed from V and 1 base from J, the gap between germline ends came to 13 bases. Per germline, CDR1 LNHDA and CDR2 SQIVND (reference sequence). The CDR3 loop spans 15 amino acids.

The chain is built from TRBV29-1 and TRBJ1-2; no clear D. V was cut by 4 bases and J by 3 bases, with 12 bases left in between. CDR1 is SQVTM and CDR2 is ANQGSEA in the germline V gene. CDR3 size: 13 residues. The CDR3 here is CSVAVTGDYGYTF. CDR3 in DNA: TGCAGCGTTGCTGTCACTGGGGACTATGGCTACACCTTC. Looking up the rest from reference TRBV29-1 and TRBJ1-2 gives the full variable domain: SAVISQKPSRDICQRGTSLTIQCQVDSQVTMMFWYRQQPGQSLTLIATANQGSEATYESGFVIDKFPISRPNLTFSTLTVSNMSPEDSSIYLCSVAVTGDYGYTFGSGTRLTVV.

J is TRBJ2-3 and V is TRBV24-1; 7 bases fit TRBD2. There are 14 residues in the CDR3. The germline V gene has CDR1 KGHDR and CDR2 SFDVKD. V lost 3 bases and J lost 1; bases outside the gene matches: 0. CDR3 bases: TGTGCCACCAGTGATGGGGGGGGCACAGATACGCAGTATTTT. Protein sequence: CATSDGGGTDTQYF.